Presented here are 14 T cell receptor beta chains from one specimen sequenced in a study of regulatory T cells in long-lasting Graves disease. CDR3-region Arm-PCR and iRepertoire HTBI primers produced the TCR beta libraries. TCRdb reprocessed the multiplex PCR reads via MiXCR and lists one record per CDR3 protein. The sample records 350,000 to 500,000 distinct CDR3 sequences, about a sixth being singletons. Time point of the sample: newly diagnosed GD, antithyroid drugs for less than 3 months. The TCR library was made from RNA extracted from PBMCs. In addition, the sample was reused for a study of T cells in Graves' hyperthyroidism and ophthalmopathy.

The input for sequencing was peripheral blood mononuclear cells (PBMCs), taken at new diagnosis, from a patient treated with antithyroid drugs. All receptors derive from a woman between 18 and 29 years old with Graves disease.

This clonotype has at least ten counts. This rearrangement joins TRBV6-1 to TRBJ2-5; D tentatively reads TRBD1 or TRBD2 (6 bases each). Germline CDR1 reads MNHNS; CDR2 reads SASEGT. The CDR3 length is 16 residues. Between the trimmed V and J ends, which lost 5 bases and 1 base, there was a span of 17 bases. The CDR3 nucleotides are TGTGCCAGCAGTCGACTGGGCGGGACACCCCAAGAGACCCAGTACTTC. Translated: CASSRLGGTPQETQYF.

J is TRBJ1-3 and V is TRBV6-5, with D possibly TRBD1 on 5 matching bases. The V gene lost 4 bases and the J gene lost 6 bases, with 16 bases spanning the gap. Germline values: CDR1 MNHEY, CDR2 SVGAGI. This CDR3 contains 15 residues. The CDR3 DNA reads TGTGCCAGCAGTTCAGCTGGGGGACTACCAAACACCATATATTTT. It translates to CASSSAGGLPNTIYF.

At least ten counts were recorded for this clonotype. The chain has TRBV7-3 and TRBJ1-1; no reliable D call. V lost 5 bases to trimming and J lost 0 bases, with 7 bases between them. Germline loops: CDR1 SGHTA, CDR2 FQGTGA. The CDR3 extends over 13 amino acids. The CDR3 is CASSKALNTEAFF. The CDR3 bases are TGTGCCAGCAGCAAAGCATTGAACACTGAAGCTTTCTTT.

This chain uses TRBV15 with TRBJ1-6; possibly TRBD1 for D (6 bases). Germline CDR1 LNHNV, CDR2 YYDKDF (reference sequence). V was cut by 8 bases and J by 0 bases, with 20 bases left in between. CDR3 size: 18 residues. The CDR3 sequence is CATERGGGRLSYNSPLHF. In DNA, the CDR3 is TGTGCCACCGAGAGGGGGGGTGGTCGCCTCTCCTATAATTCACCCCTCCACTTT. The variable domain in full, completed from reference TRBV15 and TRBJ1-6, reads DAMVIQNPRYQVTQFGKPVTLSCSQTLNHNVMYWYQQKSSQAPKLLFHYYDKDFNNEADTPDNFQSRRPNTSFCFLDIRSPGLGDTAMYLCATERGGGRLSYNSPLHFGNGTRLTVT.

This clonotype was picked up many times. The V gene is TRBV7-2, the J gene TRBJ2-3; a possible D gene is TRBD2 (6 bases). CDR3 length equals 15 residues. Trimming left V 1 base short and J 0 bases short, with 8 bases between. Germline CDR1 is SGHTA and CDR2 is FQGNSA. The CDR3 region has the DNA TGTGCCAGCAGCTTAGAAGGGACTAGCACAGATACGCAGTATTTT. Its protein is CASSLEGTSTDTQYF. Supplemented by reference TRBV7-2 and TRBJ2-3, the full variable domain reads GAGVSQSPSNKVTEKGKDVELRCDPISGHTALYWYRQSLGQGLEFLIYFQGNSAPDKSGLPSDRFSAERTGGSVSTLTIQRTQQEDSAVYLCASSLEGTSTDTQYFGPGTRLTVL.

This clonotype was detected a few times. The CDR3 region has the DNA TGTGCCAGCAGCTTACAGGGACAGGGAAACACTGAAGCTTTCTTT. This translates into CASSLQGQGNTEAFF. This chain links TRBV7-2 with TRBJ1-1, with 9 bases aligning to TRBD1. The CDR3 consists of 15 residues. In germline, CDR1 is SGHTA, CDR2 FQGNSA. V shed 2 bases and J 2 bases; nucleotides not matched to a gene: 3.

This clonotype turned up a few times. V is TRBV6-2 or TRBV6-3 and J is TRBJ1-5; 7 positions match TRBD1. The V and J ends lost 7 bases and 7 bases, in that order; junction bases with no gene match: 13. Looked up from germline, CDR1 is MNHEY and CDR2 is SVGEGT. CDR3 length: 15 residues. CDR3 amino acids: CASTTTGKKMQPQHF. For the CDR3, the DNA is TGTGCCAGCACCACGACAGGGAAAAAAATGCAGCCCCAGCATTTT.

The chain links TRBV29-1 to TRBJ2-5; perhaps TRBD2 as D (6 bases). V shed 7 bases and J shed 5 bases, with 14 bases lying between them. CDR3 length: 12 amino acids. The V gene's germline CDR1 is SQVTM and CDR2 ANQGSEA. The CDR3 loop is CSAVGGGETQYF. Here the CDR3 DNA reads TGCAGCGCTGTGGGGGGTGGGGAGACCCAGTACTTC.

CDR3 coding DNA: TGCAGTGCTGGGGGGTGGAGGGGGAACTATGGCTACACCTTC. It yields the protein CSAGGWRGNYGYTF. This chain joins TRBV20-1 and TRBJ1-2, with D possibly being TRBD1 (6 bases). The CDR3 has 14 amino acids. Trimming took off 5 bases at V and 2 bases at J, with 15 bases between the two ends. The V gene's germline CDR1 is DFQATT and CDR2 SNEGSKA (reference sequence).

A remark on this clonotype: This sequence is one base from a far larger clone and is likely a read error. This rearrangement joins TRBV7-2 to TRBJ1-1; D possibly corresponds to TRBD1 (6 bases). The CDR3 sequence is 13 residues long. Germline V lookup: CDR1 SGHTA, CDR2 FQGNSA. The CDR3: CASSLQGNAEAFF. The CDR3 DNA reads as TGTGCCAGCAGCTTACAGGGGAACGCTGAAGCTTTCTTT.

This clonotype was seen many times. The chain recombines TRBV27 with TRBJ1-1; a possible D gene is TRBD1 (5 bases). Germline CDR1 and CDR2: MNHEY and SMNVEV (reference sequence). The CDR3 covers 14 residues. V was pared by 0 bases and J by 5 bases, with 10 bases between. CDR3 in amino acids: CASSLSGGATEAFF. CDR3 coding DNA: TGTGCCAGCAGTTTATCCGGCGGGGCGACTGAAGCTTTCTTT.

This clonotype was detected only a few times. V and J are TRBV20-1 and TRBJ1-5; D is perhaps TRBD1 (6 bases). Trimming took off 6 bases at V and 5 bases at J, with 17 bases between the two ends. Germline CDR1 is DFQATT and CDR2 is SNEGSKA (reference sequence). CDR3 length: 14 amino acids. This chain's CDR3 is CSAEPGQPDQPQHF. CDR3 nucleotides: TGCAGTGCGGAACCGGGACAACCTGATCAGCCCCAGCATTTT.

This clonotype was detected only once. The rearrangement joins TRBV15 to TRBJ2-5, with 8 bases identical to TRBD1. The CDR3 covers 14 residues. Germline loops: CDR1 LNHNV, CDR2 YYDKDF (reference sequence). Trimming took 5 bases from V and 5 from J; bases not matched to a gene: 7. CDR3 DNA: TGTGCCACCAGCCGACGGACAGGGCTTGAGACCCAGTACTTC. Amino acid sequence: CATSRRTGLETQYF. The full variable domain, completed using reference TRBV15 and TRBJ2-5, is DAMVIQNPRYQVTQFGKPVTLSCSQTLNHNVMYWYQQKSSQAPKLLFHYYDKDFNNEADTPDNFQSRRPNTSFCFLDIRSPGLGDTAMYLCATSRRTGLETQYFGPGTRLLVL.

The chain combines TRBV9 with TRBJ2-7, with TRBD2 identical over 9 bases. Trimming cost V 4 bases and J 6 bases; bases outside gene matches: 11. Germline V gives CDR1 SGDLS, CDR2 YYNGEE. The CDR3 covers 15 residues. CDR3 sequence: CASSRGAGGPSEQYF. CDR3 nucleotides: TGTGCCAGCAGCCGGGGGGCGGGAGGGCCCAGCGAGCAGTACTTC.